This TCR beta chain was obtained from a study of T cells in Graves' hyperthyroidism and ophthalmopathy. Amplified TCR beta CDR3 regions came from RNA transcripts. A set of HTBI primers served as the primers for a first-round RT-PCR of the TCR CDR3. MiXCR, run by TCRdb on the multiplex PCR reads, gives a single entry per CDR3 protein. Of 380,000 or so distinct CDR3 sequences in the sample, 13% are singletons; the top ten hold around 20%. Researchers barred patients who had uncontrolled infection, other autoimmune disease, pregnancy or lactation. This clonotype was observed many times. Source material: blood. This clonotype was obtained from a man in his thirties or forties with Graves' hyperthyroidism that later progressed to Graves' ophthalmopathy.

The CDR3 protein is CASSNQASYEQYF. The CDR3 nucleotides are TGTGCCAGCAGCAACCAGGCCTCCTACGAGCAGTACTTC. This rearrangement joins TRBV11-2 to TRBJ2-7; D ambiguous. The V gene's germline CDR1 is SGHAT and CDR2 FQNNGV. V was cut by 5 bases and J by 0 bases, with 8 bases left in between. The CDR3 has 13 residues.